These 25 T cell receptor beta chains were sequenced from one sample in a study of PD-1 blockade in mismatch repair-deficient tumors. Repertoires were generated with immunoSEQ multiplex PCR, while TCRdb's copy carries only in-frame clones and drops some. The sample contains just over 25,000 clones, approximately 88% of which appear only once. Sequences were derived from PBMCs, sampled before pembrolizumab treatment. The receptor set was obtained from an adult with mismatch repair-deficient cancer.

The chain couples TRBV28 to TRBJ2-7, with D unresolved. The V end was cut by 3 bases, the J end by 0 bases, with 12 bases between. The CDR3 contains 15 residues. The germline gives CDR1 MDHEN, CDR2 SYDVKM. CDR3 sequence reads: CASSLRYQYSYEQYF. In DNA, the CDR3 is TGTGCCAGCAGTTTGAGGTACCAATACTCCTACGAGCAGTACTTC. Full variable domain (remainder filled in from reference TRBV28 and TRBJ2-7): DVKVTQSSRYLVKRTGEKVFLECVQDMDHENMFWYRQDPGLGLRLIYFSYDVKMKEKGDIPEGYSVSREKKERFSLILESASTNQTSMYLCASSLRYQYSYEQYFGPGTRLTVT.

V gene TRBV13 combines with J gene TRBJ1-1; possibly TRBD1 for D (6 bases). The CDR3 consists of 13 residues. Germline V lookup: CDR1 PRHDT, CDR2 FYEKMQ (reference sequence). V was clipped by 7 bases and J by 1 base, with 10 bases between them. This CDR3 is CASITRGNTEAFF. CDR3 DNA: TGTGCCAGCATCACCAGGGGGAACACTGAAGCTTTCTTT.

This chain connects TRBV28 to TRBJ1-5, with 9 bases that match TRBD1. The CDR3 covers 15 residues. Germline lookup yields CDR1 MDHEN and CDR2 SYDVKM. Trimming removed 3 bases from V and 4 bases from J; junction bases left unmatched: 4. CDR3 coding DNA: TGTGCCAGCAGTTTTTCCGGGACAGGGAATCAGCCCCAGCATTTT. Encoded protein: CASSFSGTGNQPQHF.

In this sample, this clone turned up once. The chain carries TRBV19 and TRBJ2-1; 12 positions match TRBD2. Germline-derived CDR1 and CDR2 are LNHDA and SQIVND (reference sequence). V shed 6 bases, J shed 8 bases, and the junction held 11 bases outside the gene matches. This CDR3 comprises 16 residues. The DNA of the CDR3 is TGTGCCAGTAGGACCACCGGGACTAGCGGGCCCCATGAGCAGTTCTTC. Translated, it gives CASRTTGTSGPHEQFF.

The genes are TRBV25-1 and TRBJ2-7; D might be TRBD1 (5 bases). The CDR3 is made up of 15 amino acids. CDR1 MGHDK and CDR2 SYGVNS come from the germline V gene. The V gene lost 5 bases and the J gene lost 6 bases, with 20 bases spanning the gap. The CDR3 DNA is TGTGCCAGCAGTCAACGTATGCAGGGATTAGGCGAGCAGTACTTC. Protein product: CASSQRMQGLGEQYF.

The chain uses TRBV28 and TRBJ2-1; 15 nucleotides align to TRBD2. V was pared by 5 bases and J by 8 bases, with 7 bases of the junction left unmatched. The CDR3 covers 16 residues. In germline, CDR1 is MDHEN, CDR2 SYDVKM. The CDR3, as DNA: TGTGCCAGCAGTGCCCGGACTAGCGGGAGGGTCCATGAGCAGTTCTTC. Encoded protein: CASSARTSGRVHEQFF.

The gene calls are TRBV7-8 and TRBJ1-1, with D hard to call. The V gene's germline CDR1 is SGHVS and CDR2 FQNEAQ. V lost 3 bases, J lost 1 base, and 6 bases lay in between. CDR3 length equals 13 residues. The CDR3 loop is CASSFAGNTEAFF. The CDR3 DNA reads TGTGCCAGCAGCTTCGCAGGGAACACTGAAGCTTTCTTT.

J is TRBJ2-7 and V is TRBV29-1; weak D call: TRBD2 (5 bases). V dropped 5 bases and J dropped 3 bases, with 14 bases sitting between them. Looked up from germline, CDR1 is SQVTM and CDR2 is ANQGSEA. The CDR3 consists of 13 residues. For the CDR3, the DNA is TGCAGCGTTCAACGGGATCAAGGCTACGAGCAGTACTTC. This translates into CSVQRDQGYEQYF.

V is TRBV18 and J is TRBJ2-1, with D tentatively TRBD2 (5 bases). V dropped 3 bases and J dropped 0 bases, with 15 bases sitting between them. Germline CDR1 reads KGHSH; CDR2 reads LQKENI. This CDR3 comprises 17 residues. The CDR3 bases are TGTGCCAGCTCACCGAGCCTAGCCAAGAGCTCCTACAATGAGCAGTTCTTC. Translated, it gives CASSPSLAKSSYNEQFF.

This rearrangement joins TRBV29-1 to TRBJ2-1; 8 positions match TRBD1. CDR1 is SQVTM, CDR2 ANQGSEA, per germline. The CDR3 covers 13 residues. Trimming removed 7 bases from V and 2 bases from J; junction bases left unmatched: 4. The CDR3 coding sequence is TGCAGCGCTAGGACAGGGCCCTACAATGAGCAGTTCTTC. As protein: CSARTGPYNEQFF.

This clone was counted once. V and J are TRBV25-1 and TRBJ2-3, with 7 bases matching TRBD2. Per germline, CDR1 MGHDK and CDR2 SYGVNS. Trimming at V came to 6 bases and at J to 5 bases, leaving 11 bases not matched to a gene. The CDR3 runs 15 residues. The CDR3 here is CASSILGSSGDTQYF. The CDR3 DNA is TGTGCCAGCAGCATCCTTGGGTCTAGCGGAGATACGCAGTATTTT.

This clone came up a few times. The rearrangement links TRBV18 to TRBJ2-7; 8 positions agree with TRBD1. Germline loops: CDR1 KGHSH, CDR2 LQKENI. The trim removed 2 bases at V and 7 bases at J, leaving 7 bases unmatched. This CDR3 contains 14 residues. The CDR3 spells CASSPNQGAGEQYF. The CDR3 nucleotides read TGTGCCAGCTCACCAAATCAGGGGGCGGGGGAGCAGTACTTC.

In this sample, this clone turned up a few times. The V and J genes are TRBV9 and TRBJ2-7; 7 nucleotides agree with TRBD1. The V gene end was trimmed by 4 bases and the J gene end by 2 bases; junction bases not matched to a gene: 12. From germline, CDR1 is SGDLS and CDR2 YYNGEE. The CDR3 has 16 residues. The CDR3 protein is CASSTGPGGRTYEQYF. CDR3 coding DNA: TGTGCCAGCAGCACGGGGCCAGGGGGTAGAACCTACGAGCAGTACTTC.

This chain connects TRBV27 to TRBJ2-1; TRBD2 matches at 9 bases. Germline CDR1 reads MNHEY; CDR2 reads SMNVEV (reference sequence). J gave up 1 base and V 4 bases, and 5 bases lay outside the gene matches. The CDR3 sequence is 16 residues long. This chain's CDR3 is CASSWEREVSYNEQFF. CDR3 bases: TGTGCCAGCAGTTGGGAGCGGGAGGTATCCTACAATGAGCAGTTCTTC.

The V gene is TRBV4-2, the J gene TRBJ1-1; unclear D gene. The germline V gene encodes CDR1 LGHNA and CDR2 YNFKEQ. This CDR3 has 21 residues. V gave up 0 bases and J gave up 0 bases, with 26 bases separating them. CDR3 coding DNA: TGTGCCAGCAGCCAAGATACGGGGTCCGAATCCCGATACGTAATGAACACTGAAGCTTTCTTT. Its translation: CASSQDTGSESRYVMNTEAFF.

This clone has only a few counts. V usage is TRBV7-9 and J usage is TRBJ1-6; 11 nucleotides match TRBD1. Germline trimming cut 5 bases from V and 9 bases from J; bases unmatched to any gene: 3. The CDR3 is 14 amino acids. Germline-derived CDR1 and CDR2 are SEHNR and FQNEAQ (reference sequence). The chain's CDR3 is CASSGQGATSPLHF. CDR3 nucleotide sequence: TGTGCCAGCAGCGGACAGGGGGCCACTTCACCCCTCCACTTT.

J is TRBJ1-6 and V is TRBV2, with D tentatively TRBD1 (5 bases). Germline CDR1 is SNHLY and CDR2 is FYNNEI. V dropped 4 bases and J dropped 8 bases, with 18 bases sitting between them. The CDR3 consists of 16 residues. The CDR3 reads CASSARQWEGDSPLHF. The CDR3 bases are TGTGCCAGCAGTGCCCGTCAGTGGGAAGGGGATTCACCCCTCCACTTT.

This chain uses TRBV9 with TRBJ2-1; 9 positions agree with TRBD1. This CDR3 spans 15 amino acids. CDR1 is SGDLS and CDR2 is YYNGEE in the germline V gene. The junction had 3 bases not matched to a gene; V was cut back by 3 bases and J by 2 bases. The CDR3 DNA follows: TGTGCCAGCAGCGCCGGGACAGGGACCTACAATGAGCAGTTCTTC. Amino acids: CASSAGTGTYNEQFF.

V is TRBV28 and J is TRBJ2-3; TRBD2 is a possible D gene (6 bases). Trimming removed 1 base at V and 4 bases at J, with 24 bases between. The CDR3 length is 19 residues. Germline CDR1 is MDHEN and CDR2 is SYDVKM. As DNA, the CDR3 is TGTGCCAGCAGTTTATCTATCATAGCTAGCGCCCAACTAGCAGATACGCAGTATTTT. It codes for CASSLSIIASAQLADTQYF.

This rearrangement joins TRBV5-1 to TRBJ1-3; D gene ambiguous. V was shortened by 6 bases and J by 4 bases, with 17 bases between the two germline ends. Germline V gene lookup returns CDR1 SGHRS and CDR2 YFSETQ. CDR3 length equals 15 residues. Here the CDR3 DNA reads TGCGCCAGCACTTTGGACCGCCCGGGAGGAAACACCATATATTTT. This encodes CASTLDRPGGNTIYF.

In its sample, this clone was seen a few times. The V call is TRBV7-9, the J call TRBJ2-7; the match to TRBD2 covers 9 bases. Germline CDR1 is SEHNR and CDR2 is FQNEAQ (reference sequence). CDR3 size: 15 residues. The ends lost 5 bases at V and 9 bases at J; junction bases unmatched: 14. This CDR3 is CASSQEPGLARPQYF. The CDR3 nucleotides are TGTGCCAGCAGCCAAGAACCGGGACTAGCTCGTCCGCAGTACTTC.

The V and J genes are TRBV14 and TRBJ2-1, with D unresolved. This CDR3 has 13 residues. Trimming took 3 bases from V and 3 from J, leaving 6 bases between them. The germline V gene has CDR1 SGHDN and CDR2 FVKESK. The CDR3 loop is CASSQRSYNEQFF. The DNA for the CDR3 is TGTGCCAGCAGCCAGAGGAGCTACAATGAGCAGTTCTTC.

The V call is TRBV11-2, the J call TRBJ2-2; 8 bases fit TRBD1. The length of the CDR3 is 15 residues. With V trimmed by 4 bases and J by 7 bases, 8 bases remained unmatched. Germline V lookup: CDR1 SGHAT, CDR2 FQNNGV. The CDR3 is CASSSLQGAVGELFF. The DNA of the CDR3 is TGTGCCAGCAGCTCGTTGCAGGGGGCTGTCGGGGAGCTGTTTTTT.

The CDR3 region has the DNA TGTGCCAGCAGTTTTCAGGGGATCGTTCGCACAGATACGCAGTATTTT. This gives the protein CASSFQGIVRTDTQYF. The rearrangement uses TRBV27 and TRBJ2-3, with TRBD1 as a possible D gene (6 bases). V was shortened by 3 bases and J by 1 base, with 14 bases between the two germline ends. The CDR3 covers 16 residues. The germline CDR1 and CDR2 sequences are MNHEY and SMNVEV (reference sequence).

This clone was picked up one time. J is TRBJ1-2 and V is TRBV28, with 8 bases aligning to TRBD1. This CDR3 is 14 amino acids long. The germline V gene has CDR1 MDHEN and CDR2 SYDVKM. Trimming at V came to 6 bases and at J to 4 bases, leaving 7 bases not matched to a gene. Here the CDR3 reads CASRASGTGYGYTF. CDR3 in DNA: TGTGCCAGCAGGGCCTCTGGGACAGGCTATGGCTACACCTTC.